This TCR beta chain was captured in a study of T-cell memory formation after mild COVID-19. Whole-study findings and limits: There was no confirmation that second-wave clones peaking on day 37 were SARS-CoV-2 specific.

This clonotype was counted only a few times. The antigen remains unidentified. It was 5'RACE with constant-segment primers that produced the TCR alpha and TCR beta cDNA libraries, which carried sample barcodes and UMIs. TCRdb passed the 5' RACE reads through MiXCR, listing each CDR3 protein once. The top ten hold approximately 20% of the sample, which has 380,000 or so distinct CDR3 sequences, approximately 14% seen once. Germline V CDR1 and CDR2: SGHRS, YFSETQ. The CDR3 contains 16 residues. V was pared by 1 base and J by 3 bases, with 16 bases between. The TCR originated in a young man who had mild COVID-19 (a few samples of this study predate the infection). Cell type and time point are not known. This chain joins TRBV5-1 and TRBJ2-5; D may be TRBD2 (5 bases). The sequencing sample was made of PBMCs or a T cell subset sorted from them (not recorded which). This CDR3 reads CASSLLASFSEETQYF. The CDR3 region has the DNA TGCGCCAGCAGCTTGCTAGCCAGTTTTTCGGAAGAGACCCAGTACTTC.